This T cell receptor beta chain was profiled in a study of cytomegalovirus exposure and HLA in healthy donors. Trimming left V 3 bases short and J 0 bases short, with 9 bases between. Germline CDR1 reads MNHEY; CDR2 reads SVGAGI. This CDR3 is built from 14 residues. On this clone: Its antigen is not known.

Study-level findings and limits: In a later analysis, a missense DCLRE1C variant was linked to TCR beta V- and J-gene trimming. The authors later found HLA-associated TCR beta chains more clonally expanded than equally common others.

13 Jbeta primers and 60 Vbeta primers were used for the PCR. Some clones are missing from TCRdb's copy, which holds only in-frame ones; the method was immunoSEQ multiplex PCR. The sample gives some 150,000 clones, under 75% of which show up once; roughly 6.8% is in the top ten. Despite likely unrecorded immune exposures, the donors were nominally healthy at the time of sampling. The material sequenced was PBMCs. This chain uses TRBV6-5 with TRBJ2-7; weak D call: TRBD2 (5 bases). The TCR originated in a woman aged 55-69 years in good health and CMV-seropositive. CDR3 amino acids: CASSYRGPSYEQYF. CDR3 DNA sequence: TGTGCCAGCAGTTATCGAGGGCCCTCCTACGAGCAGTACTTC.